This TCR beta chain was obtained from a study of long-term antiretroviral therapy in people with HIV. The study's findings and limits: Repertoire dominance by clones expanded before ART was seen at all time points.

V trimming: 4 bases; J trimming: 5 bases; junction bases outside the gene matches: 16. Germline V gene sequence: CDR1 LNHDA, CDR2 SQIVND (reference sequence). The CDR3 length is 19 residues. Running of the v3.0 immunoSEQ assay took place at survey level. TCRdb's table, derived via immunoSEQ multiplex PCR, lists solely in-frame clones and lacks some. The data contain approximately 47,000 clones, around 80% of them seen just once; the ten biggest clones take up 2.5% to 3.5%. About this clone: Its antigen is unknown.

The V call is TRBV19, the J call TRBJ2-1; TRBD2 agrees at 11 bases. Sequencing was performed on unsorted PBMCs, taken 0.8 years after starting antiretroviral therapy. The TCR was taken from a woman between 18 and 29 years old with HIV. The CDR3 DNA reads TGTGCCAGTAGTACACCGGGACGGCTACTAGCGGGAGCGAACAATGAGCAGTTCTTC. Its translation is CASSTPGRLLAGANNEQFF.